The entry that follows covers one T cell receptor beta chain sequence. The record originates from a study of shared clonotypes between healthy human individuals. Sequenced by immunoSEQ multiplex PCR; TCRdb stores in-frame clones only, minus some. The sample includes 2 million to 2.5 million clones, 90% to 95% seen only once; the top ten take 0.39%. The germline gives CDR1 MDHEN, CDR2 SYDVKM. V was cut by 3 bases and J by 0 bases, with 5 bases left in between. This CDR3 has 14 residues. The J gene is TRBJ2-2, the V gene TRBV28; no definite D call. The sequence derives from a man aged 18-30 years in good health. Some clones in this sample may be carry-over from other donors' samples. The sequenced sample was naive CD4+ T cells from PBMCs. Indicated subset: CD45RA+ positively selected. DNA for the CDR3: TGTGCCAGCAGTTTCGACCCGAACACCGGGGAGCTGTTTTTT. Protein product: CASSFDPNTGELFF.